This T cell receptor (beta chain) was sequenced during a study of early T cells in non-severe SARS-CoV-2 infection. Whole-study context: Bulk RNA from unsorted whole blood was sequenced; chains were unpaired.

Attachment of unique molecular identifiers was made to individual cDNA molecules. TCRdb reanalysed the 5' RACE reads using MiXCR and keeps one entry per CDR3 protein. The repertoire has about 53,000 distinct CDR3 sequences, approximately 12% of them found once; the top ten carry around 2.6%. The CDR3 is 14 residues long. CDR1 is SGDLS, CDR2 YYNGEE, per germline. Trimming stripped 4 bases from V and 6 bases from J, with 17 bases between. J is TRBJ2-7 and V is TRBV9; weak D call: TRBD2 (6 bases). This specimen consisted of whole blood, obtained at baseline. This TCR derives from an adult who was a healthcare worker with PCR-confirmed SARS-CoV-2 infection or an uninfected control (not recorded which). Here the CDR3 reads CASSKTASRGEQYF. The DNA for the CDR3 is TGTGCCAGCAGCAAAACCGCCTCGCGGGGCGAGCAGTACTTC.